This T cell receptor beta chain derives from a study of control samples from healthy donors and cancer patients. V was clipped by 2 bases and J by 5 bases; unmatched bases: 5. CDR1 and CDR2 (germline): MNHEY, SVGEGT. The CDR3 has 15 amino acids. The repertoire was sequenced with immunoSEQ multiplex PCR; TCRdb's copy has only in-frame clones and lacks some. This table has 150,000 to 200,000 clones, roughly 89% appearing once. This clone has only one observation. J is TRBJ1-4 and V is TRBV6-2 or TRBV6-3; 7 bases agree with TRBD1. The receptor was isolated from a woman aged 25-40 years in good health. Sequences were obtained from blood. The CDR3 DNA sequence: TGTGCCAGCAGTTACGCGTCAGGGGGGAATGAAAAACTGTTTTTT. It yields the protein CASSYASGGNEKLFF.